Listed below are T cell receptor beta chains from one sample, sequenced in a study of shared clonotypes between healthy human individuals. Only in-frame clones appear in the TCRdb table, and some are missing; sequencing was by immunoSEQ multiplex PCR. This sample has more than 80,000 clones, with roughly two thirds found just once. The sample taken for sequencing was memory CD8+ T cells sorted from blood. These receptors all come from a man aged 30 to 45 in good health. The CDR3 runs from the conserved cysteine through the conserved F or W. The D gene is left open where the match is weak. Clone size appears in some rows only: once, few, many, or a class for an expanded clone.

>NA|NA|TRBV28|TRBJ2-1
CASSLFGGGASYNEQFF
TGTGCCAGCAGTTTATTTGGGGGTGGGGCTTCCTACAATGAGCAGTTCTTC
>TRBD2|NA|TRBV10-1|TRBJ2-2
CASSEGLAGEVRTGELFF
TGCGCCAGCAGTGAGGGACTAGCGGGAGAGGTCCGGACCGGGGAGCTGTTTTTT
>TRBD2|many|TRBV28|TRBJ2-1
CASSLRGLAGVDEQFF
TGTGCCAGCAGTTTGAGGGGACTAGCGGGTGTGGATGAGCAGTTCTTC
>NA|NA|TRBV2|TRBJ2-2
CASSDLMGLNTGELFF
TGTGCCAGCAGTGATTTAATGGGCTTGAACACCGGGGAGCTGTTTTTT
>NA|NA|TRBV6-4|TRBJ2-1
CASSKRGGSYNEQFF
TGTGCCAGCAGTAAGAGAGGCGGCTCCTACAATGAGCAGTTCTTC
>NA|NA|TRBV2|TRBJ2-3
CASNEQGKMTDTQYF
TGTGCCAGCAATGAGCAGGGGAAAATGACAGATACGCAGTATTTT
>TRBD1|NA|TRBV28|TRBJ1-1
CASSYLIQGAMNTEAFF
TGTGCCAGCAGCTACCTGATACAGGGGGCAATGAACACTGAAGCTTTCTTT
>TRBD2|NA|TRBV27|TRBJ2-1
CASSLWEGKKGNEQFF
TGTGCCAGCAGTTTATGGGAGGGAAAAAAGGGCAATGAGCAGTTCTTC
>NA|NA|TRBV23-1|TRBJ1-2
CASSQLQGPLNYGYTF
TGCGCCAGCAGTCAACTTCAGGGACCGCTTAACTATGGCTACACCTTC
>NA|few|TRBV4-1|TRBJ1-2
CASSREEGGNYGYTF
TGCGCCAGCAGCCGGGAGGAGGGAGGTAACTATGGCTACACCTTC